This is a list of T cell receptor beta chains from one sample in a study of blood T cells in healthy people across ages. TCRdb used MiXCR to reprocess the 5' RACE reads, holding one entry per CDR3 protein. The sample records 700,000 or so distinct CDR3 sequences, 40% to 45% being singletons. The material sequenced was blood. The source is a man at least 80 years old in good health. Each CDR3 is given with its conserved first and last residue. The D gene is left open where the match is weak. Only some rows state a clone size, as once, few, many or a class for expanded clones.

D gene	J gene	clone size	V gene	CDR3 protein	CDR3 DNA
TRBD2	TRBJ2-5	NA	TRBV6-2/TRBV6-3	CASSYGRLAGGGDQETQYF	TGTGCCAGCAGTTACGGTAGACTAGCGGGAGGAGGGGACCAAGAGACCCAGTACTTC
TRBD1	TRBJ2-4	few	TRBV7-2	CASSLAGAGGMAKNIQYF	TGTGCCAGCAGCTTAGCCGGGGCAGGGGGAATGGCCAAAAACATTCAGTACTTC
NA	TRBJ2-5	many	TRBV7-2	CASSLTGRARLETQYF	TGTGCCAGCAGCTTAACAGGCAGGGCCAGATTGGAGACCCAGTACTTC
TRBD1	TRBJ1-4	NA	TRBV20-1	CSAGPSLGQSNEKLFF	TGCAGTGCTGGGCCGAGTTTGGGACAGTCTAATGAAAAACTGTTTTTT
NA	TRBJ1-5	NA	TRBV2	CASSDPLTGRADQPQHF	TGTGCCAGCAGTGATCCTTTGACAGGTCGGGCGGATCAGCCCCAGCATTTT
NA	TRBJ2-6	NA	TRBV6-5	CASSYSTGSGANVLTF	TGTGCCAGCAGTTACTCTACCGGGTCTGGGGCCAACGTCCTGACTTTC
NA	TRBJ2-7	NA	TRBV18	CASSRTDLYEQYF	TGTGCCAGCTCACGGACGGATCTCTACGAGCAGTACTTC
TRBD1	TRBJ2-1	NA	TRBV7-9	CASSLAGQRGFF	TGTGCCAGCAGCTTAGCGGGACAGAGAGGGTTCTTC
NA	TRBJ2-5	many	TRBV29-1	CSVVDPNRGETQYF	TGCAGCGTTGTGGACCCCAATAGGGGGGAGACCCAGTACTTC
TRBD1	TRBJ1-2	NA	TRBV4-2	CASSHGQGDYGYTF	TGTGCCAGCAGCCATGGACAGGGCGACTATGGCTACACCTTC
TRBD1	TRBJ2-7	NA	TRBV20-1	CSARASRQGAYEQYF	TGCAGTGCTAGAGCGTCGAGACAGGGAGCCTACGAGCAGTACTTC
NA	TRBJ1-2	NA	TRBV4-2	CASSQASDRPVNYGYTF	TGTGCCAGCAGCCAAGCCTCCGACAGACCAGTTAACTATGGCTACACCTTC
NA	TRBJ2-1	few	TRBV20-1	CSARDEPAGQEQFF	TGCAGTGCTAGAGATGAGCCCGCGGGCCAGGAGCAGTTCTTC
NA	TRBJ1-5	NA	TRBV20-1	CSARDGRAGANQPQHF	TGCAGTGCTAGAGATGGTCGGGCAGGGGCCAATCAGCCCCAGCATTTT
TRBD2	TRBJ2-5	NA	TRBV7-9	CASTPGTSGMWETQYF	TGTGCCAGCACCCCCGGGACTAGCGGGATGTGGGAGACCCAGTACTTC
NA	TRBJ1-4	NA	TRBV20-1	CSATSGGGGNEKLFF	TGCAGTGCTACATCAGGTGGGGGAGGTAATGAAAAACTGTTTTTT